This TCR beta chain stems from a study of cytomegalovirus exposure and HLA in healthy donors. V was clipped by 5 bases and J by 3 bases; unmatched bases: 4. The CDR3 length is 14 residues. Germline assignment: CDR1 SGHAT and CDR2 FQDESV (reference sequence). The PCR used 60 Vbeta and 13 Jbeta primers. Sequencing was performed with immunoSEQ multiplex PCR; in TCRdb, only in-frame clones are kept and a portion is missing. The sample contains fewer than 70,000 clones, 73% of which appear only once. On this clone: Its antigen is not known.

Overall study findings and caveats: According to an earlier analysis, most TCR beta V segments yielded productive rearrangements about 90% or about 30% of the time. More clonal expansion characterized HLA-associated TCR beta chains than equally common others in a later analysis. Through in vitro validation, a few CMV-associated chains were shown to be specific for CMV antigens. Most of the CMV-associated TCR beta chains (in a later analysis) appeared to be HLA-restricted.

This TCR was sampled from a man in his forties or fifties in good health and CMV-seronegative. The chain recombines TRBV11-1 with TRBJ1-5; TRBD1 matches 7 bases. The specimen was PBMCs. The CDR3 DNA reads TGTGCCAGCAGCCCCAGGGGGGACAATCAGCCCCAGCATTTT. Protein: CASSPRGDNQPQHF.